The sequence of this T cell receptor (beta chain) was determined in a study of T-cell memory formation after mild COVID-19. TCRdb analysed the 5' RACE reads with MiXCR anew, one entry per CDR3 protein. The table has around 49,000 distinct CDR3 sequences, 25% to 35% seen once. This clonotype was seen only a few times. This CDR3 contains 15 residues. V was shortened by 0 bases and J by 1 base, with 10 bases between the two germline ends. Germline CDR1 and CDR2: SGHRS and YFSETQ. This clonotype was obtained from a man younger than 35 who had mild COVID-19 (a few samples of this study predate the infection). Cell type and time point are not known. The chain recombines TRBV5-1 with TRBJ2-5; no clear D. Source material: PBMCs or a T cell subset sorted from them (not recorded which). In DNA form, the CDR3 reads TGCGCCAGCAGCTTGGCCCTGGGAACCCAAGAGACCCAGTACTTC. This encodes CASSLALGTQETQYF.